This T cell receptor (beta chain) was documented in a study of ipilimumab plus nivolumab after autologous stem cell transplantation. Across the study: Myeloma cases were transplant-naive high-risk or relapsed within 3 years post first autologous transplant. The study's findings and limits: The authors say TCR, Treg and microbiome findings warrant further study.

Checkpoint therapy with ipilimumab 1 mg/kg began 14 to 28 days after transplant. Dosing: nivolumab 3 mg/kg IV, weeks 1, 4, 7, 10, then every two weeks to week 26. Measured with immunoSEQ multiplex PCR; TCRdb has only the in-frame clones, and not every one. This table has about 43,000 clones, around nine tenths appearing once. This CDR3 region has 18 residues. V lost 0 bases and J lost 2; bases outside the gene matches: 10. Per germline, CDR1 LGHNA and CDR2 YNFKEQ. About this clone: No antigen is known for it.

The specimen was PBMCs, collected in a trial of ipilimumab plus nivolumab as post-transplant consolidation. The chain is built from TRBV4-2 and TRBJ2-3, with TRBD2 identical over 8 bases. The source is a male donor with multiple myeloma. CDR3 protein: CASSQESSAGVTTDTQYF. The CDR3 bases are TGTGCCAGCAGCCAAGAAAGCTCAGCGGGGGTCACCACAGATACGCAGTATTTT.